This TCR beta chain originates from a study of T cells after yellow fever vaccination. Study-wide context: With SMART-Seq v4 Ultra Low Input, the fractions containing low cell numbers were prepared. Study-wide points: Researchers noted that a small share of clonotypes showed up in both CD4 and CD8 compartments.

The CDR3 totals 16 residues. The germline gives CDR1 SGHRS, CDR2 YFSETQ. The ends lost 1 base at V and 3 bases at J; junction bases unmatched: 3. This clonotype was recorded many times. Its antigen remains unidentified. The 5'RACE template-switching step produced TCR cDNA and added a universal primer site and UMIs. TCRdb ran MiXCR on the 5' RACE reads and lists one entry per CDR3 protein. Counted here are some 250,000 distinct CDR3 sequences, about 3.9% occurring once; the ten biggest clones make up under 20%. This chain connects TRBV5-1 to TRBJ2-1, with TRBD2 identical over 11 bases. This TCR was sampled from a man in his late teens or twenties who received the YFV17D yellow fever vaccine. The specimen was PBMCs, collected 15 days after the yellow fever booster vaccination. The CDR3 DNA is TGCGCCAGCAGCTTGACCGGGACTAGCGGCTACAATGAGCAGTTCTTC. It specifies CASSLTGTSGYNEQFF.